This TCR beta chain was captured by sequencing in a study of blood T cell repertoires in COVID-19. The assay was immunoSEQ multiplex PCR, and TCRdb's table has in-frame clones only and misses some. Of approximately 89,000 clones in the sample, roughly 92% were seen once. The CDR3 extends over 13 amino acids. Germline CDR1 and CDR2: LNHDA and SQIVND (reference sequence). With 5 bases removed from V and 0 bases from J, the gap between germline ends came to 7 bases. Sequencing was done on a sample of peripheral blood. This clonotype was obtained from a woman between 55 and 75 years old with active COVID-19. The V call is TRBV19, the J call TRBJ1-1, with D unresolved. CDR3 bases: TGTGCCAGTAGTCGGGGATTGAACACTGAAGCTTTCTTT. This translates into CASSRGLNTEAFF.